This entry concerns a single TCR beta chain. The antigen is unknown. The data originate from a study of cytomegalovirus exposure and HLA in healthy donors. Trimming removed 2 bases at V and 7 bases at J, with 6 bases between. The CDR3 totals 12 residues. Germline V CDR1 and CDR2: MNHNY, SVGAGI (reference sequence). Libraries were prepared by immunoSEQ multiplex PCR; TCRdb keeps only in-frame clonotypes and omits some of them. The sample has approximately 54,000 clones, roughly 90% seen once. General study findings and limits: The TCR clusters that emerged in the first cohort tended, a later analysis found, to co-occur in the 120 or so validation repertoires.

The J gene is TRBJ2-1, the V gene TRBV6-6, with a possible D match to TRBD2 (6 bases). The receptor comes from a woman between 18 and 30 years old in good health and CMV-seropositive. The material sequenced was PBMCs. Here the CDR3 DNA reads TGTGCCAGCAGTTACGGGGGGAATGAGCAGTTCTTC. It yields the protein CASSYGGNEQFF.